One sample yielded the 21 T cell receptor beta chains listed below, sequenced in a study of cytotoxic CD8 clonotypes in ibrutinib-treated CLL. TCRdb's table, derived via immunoSEQ multiplex PCR, lists solely in-frame clones and lacks some. Seen here are approximately 150,000 clones, 77% observed once, and the top ten hold around 30%. Specimen: PBMCs, collected after 12 months of ibrutinib treatment. The receptors were sampled from a human donor with chronic lymphocytic leukemia.

This chain links TRBV28 with TRBJ2-7, with 8 bases aligning to TRBD1. Germline CDR1 is MDHEN and CDR2 is SYDVKM. The V and J ends lost 4 bases and 7 bases, in that order; junction bases with no gene match: 6. The CDR3 loop spans 13 amino acids. The CDR3 DNA is TGTGCCAGCAGTTACCCACAGGGGGGAGAGCAGTACTTC. It yields the protein CASSYPQGGEQYF.

This sequence joins TRBV5-1 and TRBJ1-2, with D perhaps matching TRBD1 (5 bases). The CDR3 sequence is 16 residues long. Trimming cost V 0 bases and J 2 bases, with 14 bases left between them. Germline V lookup: CDR1 SGHRS, CDR2 YFSETQ. The CDR3 region has the DNA TGCGCCAGCAGCTTGGGGGACTTCAAGACGAACTATGGCTACACCTTC. This sequence encodes CASSLGDFKTNYGYTF.

The chain carries TRBV6-4 and TRBJ2-2; possible D gene TRBD1, 6 bases. The CDR3 has 12 residues. CDR1 MRHNA and CDR2 SNTAGT come from the germline V gene. Trimming removed 6 bases at V and 5 bases at J, with 7 bases between. CDR3 DNA sequence: TGTGCCAGCAGACAGGGAACCGGGGAGCTGTTTTTT. As protein: CASRQGTGELFF.

The chain links TRBV6-6 to TRBJ2-7, with D unclear. The CDR3 contains 15 residues. Trimming shortened V by 2 bases and J by 0 bases, and 11 bases separated the two germline ends. Germline CDR1 and CDR2: MNHNY and SVGAGI (reference sequence). The CDR3 protein is CASSYGLGFSYEQYF. The CDR3, as DNA: TGTGCCAGCAGTTACGGCCTGGGATTCTCCTACGAGCAGTACTTC.

The chain is built from TRBV27 and TRBJ2-7, with D possibly TRBD2 on 6 matching bases. Germline CDR1 reads MNHEY; CDR2 reads SMNVEV (reference sequence). Trimming left V 5 bases short and J 3 bases short, with 14 bases between. The CDR3 is made up of 14 amino acids. The DNA of the CDR3 is TGTGCCAGCAGTCGGGACTCCGATAACTACGAGCAGTACTTC. This sequence encodes CASSRDSDNYEQYF.

The chain recombines TRBV6-1 with TRBJ2-3, with D perhaps matching TRBD2 (6 bases). This CDR3 spans 16 amino acids. Between the trimmed V and J ends, which lost 3 bases and 7 bases, there was a span of 20 bases. Germline-derived CDR1 and CDR2 are MNHNS and SASEGT. The CDR3 reads CASSEIPSVTSNTQYF. The CDR3 bases are TGTGCCAGCAGTGAGATTCCTAGCGTCACGTCCAATACGCAGTATTTT.

The chain combines TRBV27 with TRBJ2-2; D is tentatively TRBD1 or TRBD2 (5 bases each). The length of the CDR3 is 12 residues. Trimming left V 6 bases short and J 4 bases short, with 6 bases between. The germline gives CDR1 MNHEY, CDR2 SMNVEV (reference sequence). CDR3 DNA: TGTGCCAGCAGGAGGGGCACCGGGGAGCTGTTTTTT. Translation: CASRRGTGELFF.

The chain has TRBV7-9 and TRBJ1-2; a possible D gene is TRBD1 (5 bases). The CDR3 is 14 residues long. The germline CDR1 and CDR2 sequences are SEHNR and FQNEAQ (reference sequence). Trimming removed 5 bases at V and 5 bases at J, with 15 bases between. CDR3 residues: CASSPGTEVYGYTF. The CDR3 DNA reads as TGTGCCAGCAGCCCCGGGACGGAAGTGTATGGCTACACCTTC.

V gene TRBV27 combines with J gene TRBJ2-3; unclear D gene. CDR1 MNHEY and CDR2 SMNVEV come from the germline V gene (reference sequence). The CDR3 loop spans 8 amino acids. V was pared by 9 bases and J by 13 bases, with 8 bases between. As DNA, the CDR3 is TGTGCCAGACCCCGGGAGTATTTT. As protein: CARPREYF.

The chain uses TRBV27 and TRBJ2-7, with TRBD1 matching 8 bases. Trimming removed 5 bases from V and 3 bases from J; junction bases left unmatched: 6. CDR1 is MNHEY, CDR2 SMNVEV, per germline (reference sequence). CDR3 length equals 14 residues. CDR3 region: CASSDDRGSYEQYF. As DNA, the CDR3 is TGTGCCAGCAGTGATGACAGGGGAAGCTACGAGCAGTACTTC.

This clone appeared a single time. This rearrangement joins TRBV5-1 to TRBJ2-3; perhaps TRBD2 as D (6 bases). Germline assignment: CDR1 SGHRS and CDR2 YFSETQ. This CDR3 has 15 amino acids. Deletions cut 4 bases from V and 3 bases from J, with 15 bases between. For the CDR3, the DNA is TGCGCCAGCAGCGGGACTCAGGGTCCTACAGATACGCAGTATTTT. This translates into CASSGTQGPTDTQYF.

This chain links TRBV27 with TRBJ1-6; possibly TRBD1 for D (6 bases). The CDR3 spans 13 residues. Trimming took off 5 bases at V and 8 bases at J, with 10 bases between the two ends. Germline assignment: CDR1 MNHEY and CDR2 SMNVEV (reference sequence). The CDR3 here is CASSPGGHSPLHF. CDR3 DNA: TGTGCCAGCAGTCCTGGGGGCCATTCACCCCTCCACTTT.

In its sample, this clone was seen a few times. The chain has TRBV10-2 and TRBJ2-1, with 7 positions matching TRBD2. The V and J ends lost 7 bases and 3 bases, in that order; junction bases with no gene match: 12. In germline, CDR1 is WSHSY, CDR2 SAAADI. There are 16 residues in the CDR3. The CDR3 sequence is CASTSLWEGLYNEQFF. CDR3 nucleotides: TGCGCCAGCACCTCCTTGTGGGAGGGACTCTACAATGAGCAGTTCTTC.

V usage is TRBV9 and J usage is TRBJ2-1, with D possibly matching TRBD2 (5 bases). V was pared by 0 bases and J by 0 bases, with 7 bases between. The CDR3 covers 15 residues. From germline, CDR1 is SGDLS and CDR2 YYNGEE. DNA for the CDR3: TGTGCCAGCAGCGTAGGGAGGCTCTCCTACAATGAGCAGTTCTTC. Its translation: CASSVGRLSYNEQFF.

The rearrangement links TRBV4-1 to TRBJ1-6; D possibly corresponds to TRBD1 (5 bases). This CDR3 region has 15 residues. Trimming pared 0 bases from V and 8 bases from J, leaving 11 bases between. The germline V gene has CDR1 MGHRA and CDR2 YSYEKL. Written as DNA, the CDR3 is TGCGCCAGCAGCCAAGATATCCAGGGTTATTCACCCCTCCACTTT. It yields the protein CASSQDIQGYSPLHF.

This chain uses TRBV27 with TRBJ2-3; TRBD2 agrees at 13 bases. V lost 5 bases to trimming and J lost 5 bases; unmatched junction nucleotides: 4. Germline values: CDR1 MNHEY, CDR2 SMNVEV (reference sequence). This CDR3 spans 15 amino acids. Here the CDR3 DNA reads TGTGCCAGCAGTGTACTAGCGGGGGGGGGAGATACGCAGTATTTT. This codes for CASSVLAGGGDTQYF.

The genes are TRBV10-2 and TRBJ2-7, with D possibly being TRBD1 (5 bases). The CDR3 is 16 residues long. V was trimmed by 4 bases and J by 0 bases, leaving 16 bases between them. The germline gives CDR1 WSHSY, CDR2 SAAADI. The CDR3 coding sequence is TGCGCCAGCAGTGTAGGTGCCAGGGCGAGCTCCTACGAGCAGTACTTC. Translated: CASSVGARASSYEQYF.

The chain couples TRBV29-1 to TRBJ2-2; 7 bases agree with TRBD2. The CDR3 has 16 amino acids. Germline CDR1 reads SQVTM; CDR2 reads ANQGSEA. V was pared by 3 bases and J by 3 bases, with 10 bases of the junction left unmatched. CDR3 amino acids: CSVELGGRRHTGELFF. The CDR3 DNA follows: TGCAGCGTTGAGTTGGGGGGGAGGCGGCACACCGGGGAGCTGTTTTTT.

This clone was detected only once. The chain recombines TRBV6-5 with TRBJ2-7, with TRBD1 matching over 7 bases. The CDR3 loop spans 14 amino acids. Germline lookup yields CDR1 MNHEY and CDR2 SVGAGI. The J segment lost 0 bases and the V segment lost 6 bases, leaving 5 bases of the junction unmatched. DNA of the CDR3: TGTGCCAGCAGGCGGACAGGCAGCTCCTACGAGCAGTACTTC. This codes for CASRRTGSSYEQYF.

This chain joins TRBV7-9 and TRBJ2-5, with TRBD2 identical over 9 bases. The CDR3 has 14 residues. Germline V CDR1 and CDR2: SEHNR, FQNEAQ (reference sequence). V shed 4 bases and J 6 bases; nucleotides not matched to a gene: 6. CDR3 sequence (DNA): TGTGCCAGCAGCTCCGATAGCGGGAGCAAGACCCAGTACTTC. Translation: CASSSDSGSKTQYF. Together with reference TRBV7-9 and TRBJ2-5, the CDR3 gives the full variable domain: DTGVSQNPRHKITKRGQNVTFRCDPISEHNRLYWYRQTLGQGPEFLTYFQNEAQLEKSRLLSDRFSAERPKGSFSTLEIQRTEQGDSAMYLCASSSDSGSKTQYFGPGTRLLVL.

The V call is TRBV28, the J call TRBJ1-2, with TRBD1 as a possible D gene (6 bases). Deletions cut 4 bases from V and 7 bases from J, with 16 bases between. The length of the CDR3 is 14 residues. Per germline, CDR1 MDHEN and CDR2 SYDVKM. This CDR3 reads CASSSNREKSGYTF. In DNA, the CDR3 is TGTGCCAGCAGTTCCAACAGGGAGAAGAGTGGCTACACCTTC.